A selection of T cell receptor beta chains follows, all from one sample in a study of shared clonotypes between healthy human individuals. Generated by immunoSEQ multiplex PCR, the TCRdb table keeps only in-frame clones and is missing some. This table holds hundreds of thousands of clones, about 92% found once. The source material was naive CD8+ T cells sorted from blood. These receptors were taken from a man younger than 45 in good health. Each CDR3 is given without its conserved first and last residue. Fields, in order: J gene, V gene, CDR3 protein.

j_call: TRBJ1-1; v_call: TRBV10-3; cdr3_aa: ASRQGANEAF
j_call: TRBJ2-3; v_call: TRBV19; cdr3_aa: ASSRGSHDTQY
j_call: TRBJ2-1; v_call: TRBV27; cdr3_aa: ASRWTSGRVEQF
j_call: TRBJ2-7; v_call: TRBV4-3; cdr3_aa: ASSHLTGEIYEQY
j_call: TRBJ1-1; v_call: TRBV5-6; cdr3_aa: ASSLEQSLVGTEAF
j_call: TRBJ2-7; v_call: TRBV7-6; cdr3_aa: ASRKLAGAYEQY
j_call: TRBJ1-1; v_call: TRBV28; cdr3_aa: AAQGGTEAF
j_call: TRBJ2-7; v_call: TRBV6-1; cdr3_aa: ASSDPQGRNEQY
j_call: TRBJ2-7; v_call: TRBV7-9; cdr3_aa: ASSLGQGSSYEQY
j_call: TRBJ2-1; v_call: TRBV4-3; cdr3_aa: ASSAQAGVLNEQF
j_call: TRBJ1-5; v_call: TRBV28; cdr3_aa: ASRTGTDKRPLNVGQPQH
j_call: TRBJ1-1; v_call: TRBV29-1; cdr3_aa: SVEEEGMGNTEAF
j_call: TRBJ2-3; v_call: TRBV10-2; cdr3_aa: ASSEQGGTDTQY
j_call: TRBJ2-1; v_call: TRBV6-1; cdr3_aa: ATSGGRAYNEQF
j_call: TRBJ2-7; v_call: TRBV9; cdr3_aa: ASSVQAGEQY
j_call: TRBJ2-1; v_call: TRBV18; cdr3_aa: ASSDPYNEQF
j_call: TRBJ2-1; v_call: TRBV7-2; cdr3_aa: ASSFVLAGAKAYNEQF
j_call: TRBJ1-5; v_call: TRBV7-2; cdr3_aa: ASSLGFSQPQH
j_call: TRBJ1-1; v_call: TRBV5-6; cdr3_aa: ASSLSGGPVNTEAF
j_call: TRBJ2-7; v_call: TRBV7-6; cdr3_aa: ASSLAAAGGSYEQY
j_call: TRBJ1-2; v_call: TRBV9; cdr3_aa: ASSVVDRGDYGYT
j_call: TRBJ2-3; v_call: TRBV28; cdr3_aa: ASSSSSAGVVDTQY
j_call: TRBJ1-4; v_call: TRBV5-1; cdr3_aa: ASSLRQGAGNEKLF
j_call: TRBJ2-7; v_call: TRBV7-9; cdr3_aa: ASSGSYEQY
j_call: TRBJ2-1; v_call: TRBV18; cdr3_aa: ASSPASGSSSYNEQF
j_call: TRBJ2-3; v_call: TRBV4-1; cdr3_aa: ASSQAGNEAESTDTQY
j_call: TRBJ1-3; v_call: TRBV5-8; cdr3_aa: ASSPGISGNTIY
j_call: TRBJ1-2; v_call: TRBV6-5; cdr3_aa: ASSPDRDYGYT